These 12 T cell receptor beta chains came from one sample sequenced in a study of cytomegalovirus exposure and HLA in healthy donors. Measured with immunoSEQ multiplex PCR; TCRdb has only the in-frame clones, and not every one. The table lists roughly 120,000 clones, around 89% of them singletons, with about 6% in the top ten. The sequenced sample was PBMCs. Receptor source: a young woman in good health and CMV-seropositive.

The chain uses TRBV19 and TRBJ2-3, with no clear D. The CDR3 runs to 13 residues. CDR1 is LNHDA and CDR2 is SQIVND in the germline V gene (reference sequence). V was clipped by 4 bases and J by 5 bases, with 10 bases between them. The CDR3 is CASSTTPGDTQYF. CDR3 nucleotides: TGTGCCAGTAGTACGACACCAGGAGATACGCAGTATTTT.

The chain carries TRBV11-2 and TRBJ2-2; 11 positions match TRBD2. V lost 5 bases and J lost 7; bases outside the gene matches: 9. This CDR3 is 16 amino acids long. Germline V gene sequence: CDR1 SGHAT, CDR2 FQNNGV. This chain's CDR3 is CASSRTSGRGGGELFF. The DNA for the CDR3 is TGTGCCAGCAGCCGTACTAGCGGGAGAGGGGGCGGGGAGCTGTTTTTT.

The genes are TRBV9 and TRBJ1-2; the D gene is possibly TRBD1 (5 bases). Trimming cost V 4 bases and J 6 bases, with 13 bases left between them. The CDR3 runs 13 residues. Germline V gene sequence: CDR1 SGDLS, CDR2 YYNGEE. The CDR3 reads CASSTPGRNGYTF. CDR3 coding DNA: TGTGCCAGCAGCACCCCAGGGAGGAATGGCTACACCTTC.

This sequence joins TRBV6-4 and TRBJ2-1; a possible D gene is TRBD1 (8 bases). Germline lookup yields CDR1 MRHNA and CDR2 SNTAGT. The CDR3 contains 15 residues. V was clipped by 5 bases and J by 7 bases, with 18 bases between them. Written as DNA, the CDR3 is TGTGCCAGCAGTTGGGGAGGGACAGGTGTAAATGAGCAGTTCTTC. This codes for CASSWGGTGVNEQFF.

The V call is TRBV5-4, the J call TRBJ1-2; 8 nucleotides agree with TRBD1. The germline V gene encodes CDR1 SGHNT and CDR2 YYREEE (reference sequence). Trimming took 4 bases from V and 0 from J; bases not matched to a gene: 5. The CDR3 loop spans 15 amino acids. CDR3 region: CASSPGQGPNYGYTF. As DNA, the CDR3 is TGTGCCAGCAGCCCAGGACAGGGTCCTAACTATGGCTACACCTTC.

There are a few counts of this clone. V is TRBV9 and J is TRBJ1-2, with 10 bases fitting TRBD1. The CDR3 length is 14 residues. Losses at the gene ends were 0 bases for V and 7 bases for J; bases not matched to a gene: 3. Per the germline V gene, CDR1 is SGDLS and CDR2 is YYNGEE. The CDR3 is CASSVGQGAVGYTF. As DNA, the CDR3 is TGTGCCAGCAGCGTAGGACAGGGGGCGGTTGGCTACACCTTC.

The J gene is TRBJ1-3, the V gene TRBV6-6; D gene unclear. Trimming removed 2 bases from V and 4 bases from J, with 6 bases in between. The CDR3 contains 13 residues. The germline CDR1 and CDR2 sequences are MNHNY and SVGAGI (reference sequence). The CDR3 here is CASSYGGGNTIYF. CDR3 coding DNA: TGTGCCAGCAGTTACGGAGGAGGAAACACCATATATTTT.

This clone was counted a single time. The CDR3 DNA reads TGTGCCAGCAGTGAATCAACAGGGGAGGGAAACACCATATATTTT. Its translation is CASSESTGEGNTIYF. The V call is TRBV6-1, the J call TRBJ1-3; 7 bases align to TRBD1. The CDR3 runs to 15 residues. Looked up from germline, CDR1 is MNHNS and CDR2 is SASEGT. Trimming took 2 bases from V and 4 from J; bases not matched to a gene: 5.

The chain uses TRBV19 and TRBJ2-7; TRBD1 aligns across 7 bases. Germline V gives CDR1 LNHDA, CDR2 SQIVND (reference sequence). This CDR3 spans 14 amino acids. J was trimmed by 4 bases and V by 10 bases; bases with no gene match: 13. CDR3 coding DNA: TGTGCCACCTCTGCCGGGACAGACATTTACGAGCAGTACTTC. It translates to CATSAGTDIYEQYF.

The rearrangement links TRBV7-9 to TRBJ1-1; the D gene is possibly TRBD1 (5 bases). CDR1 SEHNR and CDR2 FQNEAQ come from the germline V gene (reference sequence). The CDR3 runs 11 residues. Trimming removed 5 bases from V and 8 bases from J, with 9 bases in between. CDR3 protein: CASSRSGEAFF. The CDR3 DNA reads TGTGCCAGCAGCCGCTCAGGGGAAGCTTTCTTT.

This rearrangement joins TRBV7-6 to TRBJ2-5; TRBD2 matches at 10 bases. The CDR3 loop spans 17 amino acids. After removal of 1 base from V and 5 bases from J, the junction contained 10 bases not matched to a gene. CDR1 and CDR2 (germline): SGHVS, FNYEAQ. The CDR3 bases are TGTGCCAGCAGCTTAGGCCGCGCTAGCGGGGGAACCGAGACCCAGTACTTC. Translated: CASSLGRASGGTETQYF. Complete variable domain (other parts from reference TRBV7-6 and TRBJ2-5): GAGVSQSPRYKVTKRGQDVALRCDPISGHVSLYWYRQALGQGPEFLTYFNYEAQQDKSGLPNDRFSAERPEGSISTLTIQRTEQRDSAMYRCASSLGRASGGTETQYFGPGTRLLVL.

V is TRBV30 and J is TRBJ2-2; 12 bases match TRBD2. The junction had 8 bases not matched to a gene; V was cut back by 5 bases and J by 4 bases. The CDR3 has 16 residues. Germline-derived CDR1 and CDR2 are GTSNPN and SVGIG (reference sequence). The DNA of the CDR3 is TGTGCCTGGGCCGGACTAGCGGGATATTTCACCGGGGAGCTGTTTTTT. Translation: CAWAGLAGYFTGELFF.